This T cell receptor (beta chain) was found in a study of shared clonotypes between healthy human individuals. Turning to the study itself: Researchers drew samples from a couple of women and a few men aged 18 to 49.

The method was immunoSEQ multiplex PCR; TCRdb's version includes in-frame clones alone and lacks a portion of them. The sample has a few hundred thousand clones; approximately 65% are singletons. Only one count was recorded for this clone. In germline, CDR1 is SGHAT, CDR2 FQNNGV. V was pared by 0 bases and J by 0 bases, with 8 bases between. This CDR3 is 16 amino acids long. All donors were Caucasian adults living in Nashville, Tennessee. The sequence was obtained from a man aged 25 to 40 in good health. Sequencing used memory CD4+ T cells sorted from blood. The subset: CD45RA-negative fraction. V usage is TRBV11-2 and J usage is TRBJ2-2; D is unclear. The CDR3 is CASSLDGRSNTGELFF. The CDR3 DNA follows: TGTGCCAGCAGCTTAGACGGGCGGTCGAACACCGGGGAGCTGTTTTTT.